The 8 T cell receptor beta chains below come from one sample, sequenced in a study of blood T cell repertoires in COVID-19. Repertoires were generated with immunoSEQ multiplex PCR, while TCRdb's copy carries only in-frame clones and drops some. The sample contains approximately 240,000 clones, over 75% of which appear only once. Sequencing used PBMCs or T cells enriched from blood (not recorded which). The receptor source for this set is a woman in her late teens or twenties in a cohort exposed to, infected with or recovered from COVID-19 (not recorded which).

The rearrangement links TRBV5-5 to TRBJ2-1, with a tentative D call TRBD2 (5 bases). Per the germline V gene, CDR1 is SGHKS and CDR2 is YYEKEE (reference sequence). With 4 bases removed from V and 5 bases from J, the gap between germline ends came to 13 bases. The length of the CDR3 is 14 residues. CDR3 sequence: CASSVSTRDNEQFF. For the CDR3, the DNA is TGTGCCAGCAGCGTGTCCACTAGAGACAATGAGCAGTTCTTC.

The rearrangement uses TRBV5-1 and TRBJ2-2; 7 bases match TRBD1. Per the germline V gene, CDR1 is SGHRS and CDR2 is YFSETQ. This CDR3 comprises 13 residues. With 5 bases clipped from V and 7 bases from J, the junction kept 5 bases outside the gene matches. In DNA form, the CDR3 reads TGCGCCAGCAGAACAGGGGTAGGCGGGGAGCTGTTTTTT. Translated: CASRTGVGGELFF.

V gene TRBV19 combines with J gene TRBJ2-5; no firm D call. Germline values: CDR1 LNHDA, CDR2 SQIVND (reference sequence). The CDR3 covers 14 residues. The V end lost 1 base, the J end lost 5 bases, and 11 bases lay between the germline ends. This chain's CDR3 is CASSIVPSPETQYF. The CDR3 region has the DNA TGTGCCAGTAGTATAGTTCCCAGTCCTGAGACCCAGTACTTC.

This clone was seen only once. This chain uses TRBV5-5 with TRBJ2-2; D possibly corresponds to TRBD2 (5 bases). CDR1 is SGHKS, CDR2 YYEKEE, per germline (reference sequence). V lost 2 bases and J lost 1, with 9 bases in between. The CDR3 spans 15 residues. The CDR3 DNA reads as TGTGCCAGCAGCTTCGGGATTGAGAACACCGGGGAGCTGTTTTTT. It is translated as CASSFGIENTGELFF.

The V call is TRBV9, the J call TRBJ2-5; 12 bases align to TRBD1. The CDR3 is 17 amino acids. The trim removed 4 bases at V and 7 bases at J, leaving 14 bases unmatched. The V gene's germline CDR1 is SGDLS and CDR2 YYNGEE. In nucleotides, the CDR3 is TGTGCCAGCAGCCCGCAACCGGGACAGGGGGCGTTCTGGACCCAGTACTTC. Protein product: CASSPQPGQGAFWTQYF.

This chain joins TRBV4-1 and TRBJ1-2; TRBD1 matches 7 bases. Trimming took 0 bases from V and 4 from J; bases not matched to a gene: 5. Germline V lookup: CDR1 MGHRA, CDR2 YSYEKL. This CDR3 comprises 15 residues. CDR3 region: CASSQDSAGGYGYTF. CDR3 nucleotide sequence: TGCGCCAGCAGCCAAGATTCGGCAGGGGGCTATGGCTACACCTTC.

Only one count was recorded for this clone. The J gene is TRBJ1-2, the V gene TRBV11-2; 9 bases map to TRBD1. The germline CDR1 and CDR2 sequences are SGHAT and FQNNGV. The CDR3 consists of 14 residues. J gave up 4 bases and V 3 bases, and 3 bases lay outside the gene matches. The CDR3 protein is CASSFGQGTYGYTF. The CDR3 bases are TGTGCCAGCAGCTTTGGACAGGGGACCTATGGCTACACCTTC.

CDR3 amino acids: CASSTSIPLNEQFF. The CDR3, as DNA: TGCGCCAGCTCGACTAGTATACCCCTCAATGAGCAGTTCTTC. The rearrangement joins TRBV10-1 to TRBJ2-1; D possibly corresponds to TRBD2 (6 bases). Germline CDR1 reads WNHNN; CDR2 reads SYGVQD (reference sequence). V dropped 8 bases and J dropped 6 bases, with 17 bases sitting between them. CDR3 size: 14 residues.